Shown below are 18 T cell receptor beta chains from a single sample sequenced in a study of technical replicates of blood from a handful of donors. Method: immunoSEQ multiplex PCR; TCRdb's copy keeps in-frame clones and lacks some. The sample includes about 62,000 clones, roughly 98% seen only once; the top ten take over 0.15%. The sample taken for sequencing was T cells isolated from PBMCs. The receptors were gathered from a human donor in good health.

The chain has TRBV6-1 and TRBJ2-1; TRBD1 might be the D (6 bases). CDR3 length equals 16 residues. With 2 bases removed from V and 5 bases from J, the gap between germline ends came to 16 bases. Germline CDR1 MNHNS, CDR2 SASEGT. CDR3 amino acids: CASSEYRVFPNNEQFF. CDR3 coding DNA: TGTGCCAGCAGTGAATACAGGGTCTTCCCTAACAATGAGCAGTTCTTC.

The chain links TRBV29-1 to TRBJ1-2; TRBD1 agrees at 9 bases. Germline CDR1 reads SQVTM; CDR2 reads ANQGSEA. Trimming removed 6 bases from V and 4 bases from J; junction bases left unmatched: 9. The CDR3 covers 14 residues. This chain's CDR3 is CSVLTGGWGYGYTF. The CDR3 DNA follows: TGCAGCGTCTTAACAGGGGGCTGGGGCTATGGCTACACCTTC.

The chain couples TRBV6-5 to TRBJ1-1; D ambiguous. This CDR3 is built from 14 residues. With 2 bases removed from V and 1 base from J, the gap between germline ends came to 8 bases. Germline lookup yields CDR1 MNHEY and CDR2 SVGAGI. The CDR3 region has the DNA TGTGCCAGCAGTTACCTGGGCCCGAACACTGAAGCTTTCTTT. Its protein product is CASSYLGPNTEAFF.

The chain has TRBV2 and TRBJ2-3; no firm D call. The V gene lost 9 bases and the J gene lost 2 bases, with 15 bases spanning the gap. Germline loops: CDR1 SNHLY, CDR2 FYNNEI. The CDR3 length is 14 residues. The CDR3 loop reads CARTRPRVTDTQYF. As DNA, the CDR3 is TGTGCCAGGACTCGACCCCGGGTCACAGATACGCAGTATTTT.

The chain joins TRBV7-8 to TRBJ2-1; 7 nucleotides match TRBD2. Germline trimming cut 4 bases from V and 7 bases from J; bases unmatched to any gene: 7. The CDR3 consists of 14 residues. From germline, CDR1 is SGHVS and CDR2 FQNEAQ. This CDR3 reads CASSWTTSENEQFF. The CDR3 DNA reads as TGTGCCAGCAGCTGGACTACTAGCGAGAATGAGCAGTTCTTC. Together with reference TRBV7-8 and TRBJ2-1, the CDR3 gives the full variable domain: GAGVSQSPRYKVAKRGQDVALRCDPISGHVSLFWYQQALGQGPEFLTYFQNEAQLDKSGLPSDRFFAERPEGSVSTLKIQRTQQEDSAVYLCASSWTTSENEQFFGPGTRLTVL.

This clone was recorded once. The chain is built from TRBV5-1 and TRBJ2-3; D not resolved. Trimming removed 4 bases at V and 0 bases at J, with 9 bases between. Germline lookup yields CDR1 SGHRS and CDR2 YFSETQ. The CDR3 sequence is 14 residues long. CDR3 bases: TGCGCCAGCAGCCGTGCCGGGAGCACAGATACGCAGTATTTT. This codes for CASSRAGSTDTQYF.

The gene calls are TRBV6-1 and TRBJ2-7; D is possibly TRBD2 (7 bases). Trimming took off 3 bases at V and 6 bases at J, with 18 bases between the two ends. Germline values: CDR1 MNHNS, CDR2 SASEGT. The CDR3 runs 15 residues. CDR3: CASSEVFGGRSEQYF. DNA for the CDR3: TGTGCCAGCAGTGAGGTTTTCGGGGGGCGCAGCGAGCAGTACTTC.

The chain uses TRBV4-1 and TRBJ2-2; 8 positions agree with TRBD1. Looked up from germline, CDR1 is MGHRA and CDR2 is YSYEKL. CDR3 length equals 17 residues. The ends lost 6 bases at V and 7 bases at J; junction bases unmatched: 16. CDR3 sequence: CASRGTGNPIVHGELFF. The CDR3 DNA follows: TGCGCCAGCAGGGGGACAGGAAACCCAATAGTTCACGGGGAGCTGTTTTTT.

This clone has a single count. J is TRBJ2-7 and V is TRBV27, with TRBD2 matching over 7 bases. Trimming took 0 bases from V and 6 from J; bases not matched to a gene: 8. In germline, CDR1 is MNHEY, CDR2 SMNVEV (reference sequence). CDR3 size: 15 residues. The CDR3 DNA follows: TGTGCCAGCAGTTTATCCGGGCGGGAGCGAAGCGAGCAGTACTTC. Protein product: CASSLSGRERSEQYF.

The rearrangement joins TRBV15 to TRBJ2-7, with 9 bases identical to TRBD2. Germline CDR1 reads LNHNV; CDR2 reads YYDKDF (reference sequence). Germline trimming cut 8 bases from V and 4 bases from J; bases unmatched to any gene: 15. The CDR3 consists of 16 residues. The CDR3 DNA is TGTGCCACCCAGCGACTAGCGGACTTGGTACGGTACGAGCAGTACTTC. This translates into CATQRLADLVRYEQYF.

The V call is TRBV9, the J call TRBJ2-7; 8 bases match TRBD1. Germline V gene data show CDR1 as SGDLS and CDR2 as YYNGEE. The CDR3 contains 16 residues. The junction had 10 bases not matched to a gene; V was cut back by 0 bases and J by 5 bases. CDR3 bases: TGTGCCAGCAGCGTAGAGGGTAGGGACAGGTTCAACGAGCAGTACTTC. As protein: CASSVEGRDRFNEQYF.

V gene TRBV28 combines with J gene TRBJ2-1; D may be TRBD1 (6 bases). The CDR3 is 17 amino acids. V lost 6 bases and J lost 2, with 20 bases in between. In germline, CDR1 is MDHEN, CDR2 SYDVKM. As DNA, the CDR3 is TGTGCCAGCAGACGAACGACCTACGGACAGACCTACAATGAGCAGTTCTTC. Residues: CASRRTTYGQTYNEQFF.

The chain combines TRBV6-5 with TRBJ2-7; the D gene is possibly TRBD1 (5 bases). The ends were cut back, 8 bases at V and 3 bases at J, with 5 bases in the middle. The CDR3 sequence is 10 residues long. Germline values: CDR1 MNHEY, CDR2 SVGAGI. CDR3 residues: CASGHYEQYF. The CDR3 DNA follows: TGTGCCAGCGGACACTACGAGCAGTACTTC.

The V gene is TRBV5-1, the J gene TRBJ2-3; 13 bases are shared with TRBD2. CDR3 size: 18 residues. V dropped 0 bases and J dropped 2; count of bases not matched to a gene: 6. Germline CDR1 reads SGHRS; CDR2 reads YFSETQ. CDR3 residues: CASSLETSGGPPTDTQYF. The CDR3 DNA is TGCGCCAGCAGCTTGGAGACTAGCGGGGGGCCCCCCACAGATACGCAGTATTTT.

The rearrangement uses TRBV10-3 and TRBJ1-1, with TRBD1 as a possible D gene (6 bases). The CDR3 sequence is 15 residues long. Trimming shortened V by 0 bases and J by 3 bases, and 11 bases separated the two germline ends. Germline assignment: CDR1 ENHRY and CDR2 SYGVKD. The CDR3 region has the DNA TGTGCCATCAGTGAGTCCGGGGGGCCGGACACTGAAGCTTTCTTT. Its translation: CAISESGGPDTEAFF.

V is TRBV14 and J is TRBJ2-1; D is ambiguous. V gave up 1 base and J gave up 4 bases, with 14 bases separating them. CDR3 length equals 16 residues. The germline V gene encodes CDR1 SGHDN and CDR2 FVKESK. The CDR3, as DNA: TGTGCCAGCAGCCAAGTTATCGGAGTCCGTTACAATGAGCAGTTCTTC. Translated, it gives CASSQVIGVRYNEQFF.

This chain links TRBV19 with TRBJ1-2, with 8 bases lining up with TRBD1. The CDR3 is 17 amino acids. V trimming: 7 bases; J trimming: 4 bases; junction bases outside the gene matches: 17. Germline assignment: CDR1 LNHDA and CDR2 SQIVND (reference sequence). CDR3 region: CASIQSSGTGGSYGYTF. DNA of the CDR3: TGTGCCAGTATCCAAAGTTCGGGGACAGGAGGTAGCTATGGCTACACCTTC.

The chain links TRBV5-1 to TRBJ2-7; 10 nucleotides align to TRBD1. Germline V gene data show CDR1 as SGHRS and CDR2 as YFSETQ. The trim removed 4 bases at V and 4 bases at J, leaving 8 bases unmatched. The length of the CDR3 is 15 residues. The CDR3, as DNA: TGCGCCAGCAGCGAACTGGACAGGGGGGGTTACGAGCAGTACTTC. Its protein is CASSELDRGGYEQYF.